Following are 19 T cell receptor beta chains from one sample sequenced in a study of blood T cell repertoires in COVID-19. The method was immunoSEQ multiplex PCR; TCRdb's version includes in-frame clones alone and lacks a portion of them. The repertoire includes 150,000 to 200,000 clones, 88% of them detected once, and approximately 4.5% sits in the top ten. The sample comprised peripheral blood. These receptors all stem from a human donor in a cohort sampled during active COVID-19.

CDR3 loop: CASSSQGDTGELFF. The CDR3 nucleotides are TGTGCCAGCAGCTCACAGGGGGACACCGGGGAGCTGTTTTTT. The gene calls are TRBV7-2 and TRBJ2-2; 8 positions agree with TRBD1. V lost 4 bases and J lost 3; bases outside the gene matches: 1. The CDR3 spans 14 residues. CDR1 is SGHTA, CDR2 FQGNSA, per germline.

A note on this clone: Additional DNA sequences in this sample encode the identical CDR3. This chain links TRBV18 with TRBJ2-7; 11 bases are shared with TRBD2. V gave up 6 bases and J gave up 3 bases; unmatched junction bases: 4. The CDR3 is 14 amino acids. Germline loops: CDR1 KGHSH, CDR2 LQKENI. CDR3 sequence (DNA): TGTGCCAGCTCCCCGGGACTAGCGGACTACGAGCAGTACTTC. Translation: CASSPGLADYEQYF.

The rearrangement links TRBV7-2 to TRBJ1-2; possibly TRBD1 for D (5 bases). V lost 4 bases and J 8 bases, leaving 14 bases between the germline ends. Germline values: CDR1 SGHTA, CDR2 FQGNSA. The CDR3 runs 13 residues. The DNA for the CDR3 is TGTGCCAGCAGCTCCTGGGGGGGTCGAGGCTACACCTTC. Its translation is CASSSWGGRGYTF.

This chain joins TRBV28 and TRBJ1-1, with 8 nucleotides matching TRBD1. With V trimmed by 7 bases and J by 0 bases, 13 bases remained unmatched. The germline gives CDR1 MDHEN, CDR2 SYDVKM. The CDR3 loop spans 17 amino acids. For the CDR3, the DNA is TGTGCCAGCACCTTAGGCCGACAGGGGAGTCTGAACACTGAAGCTTTCTTT. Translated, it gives CASTLGRQGSLNTEAFF.

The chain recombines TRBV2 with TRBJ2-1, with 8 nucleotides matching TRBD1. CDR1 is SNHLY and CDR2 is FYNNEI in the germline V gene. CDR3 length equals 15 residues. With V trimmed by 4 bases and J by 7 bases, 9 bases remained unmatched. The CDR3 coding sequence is TGTGCCAGCAGTGTGATCAGGGGGCTCGAAAATGAGCAGTTCTTC. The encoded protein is CASSVIRGLENEQFF.

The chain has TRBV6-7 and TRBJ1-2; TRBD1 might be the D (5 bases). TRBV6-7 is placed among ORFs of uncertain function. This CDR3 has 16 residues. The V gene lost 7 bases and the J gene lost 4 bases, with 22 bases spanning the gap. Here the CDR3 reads CASITRRGGVFYGYTF. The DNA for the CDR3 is TGTGCCAGCATAACAAGGAGGGGAGGAGTTTTCTATGGCTACACCTTC.

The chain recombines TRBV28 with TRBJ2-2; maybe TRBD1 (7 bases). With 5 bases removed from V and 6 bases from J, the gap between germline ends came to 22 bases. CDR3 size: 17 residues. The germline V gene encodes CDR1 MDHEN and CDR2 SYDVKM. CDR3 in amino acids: CASSPRGQPDSAGELFF. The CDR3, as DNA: TGTGCCAGCAGTCCGCGGGGACAGCCCGATTCTGCCGGGGAGCTGTTTTTT. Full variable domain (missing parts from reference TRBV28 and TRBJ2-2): DVKVTQSSRYLVKRTGEKVFLECVQDMDHENMFWYRQDPGLGLRLIYFSYDVKMKEKGDIPEGYSVSREKKERFSLILESASTNQTSMYLCASSPRGQPDSAGELFFGEGSRLTVL.

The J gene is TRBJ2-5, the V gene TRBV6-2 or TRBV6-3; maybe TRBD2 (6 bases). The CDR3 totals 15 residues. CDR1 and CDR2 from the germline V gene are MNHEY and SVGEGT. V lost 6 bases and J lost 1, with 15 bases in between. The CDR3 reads CASSPITGGQETQYF. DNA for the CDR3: TGTGCCAGCAGCCCAATAACCGGGGGCCAAGAGACCCAGTACTTC.

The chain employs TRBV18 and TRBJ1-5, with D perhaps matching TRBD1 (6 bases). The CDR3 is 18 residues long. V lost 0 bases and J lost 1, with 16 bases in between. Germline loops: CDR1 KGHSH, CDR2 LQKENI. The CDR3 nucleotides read TGTGCCAGCTCACCACCCTCGGGGGGCAGGGGAAGCAATCAGCCCCAGCATTTT. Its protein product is CASSPPSGGRGSNQPQHF.

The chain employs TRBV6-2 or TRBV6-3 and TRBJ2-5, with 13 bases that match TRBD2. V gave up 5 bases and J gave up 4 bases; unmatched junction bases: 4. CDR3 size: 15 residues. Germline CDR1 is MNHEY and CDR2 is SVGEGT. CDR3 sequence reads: CASSTSGGARETQYF. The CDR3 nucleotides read TGTGCCAGCAGTACTAGCGGGGGGGCCCGAGAGACCCAGTACTTC.

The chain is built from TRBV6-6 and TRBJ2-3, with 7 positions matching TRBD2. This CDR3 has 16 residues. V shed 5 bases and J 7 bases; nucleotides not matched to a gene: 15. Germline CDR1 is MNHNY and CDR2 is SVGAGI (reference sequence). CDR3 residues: CASSPLATRGINTQYF. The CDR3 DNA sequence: TGTGCCAGCAGTCCCCTGGCCACGCGGGGGATAAATACGCAGTATTTT.

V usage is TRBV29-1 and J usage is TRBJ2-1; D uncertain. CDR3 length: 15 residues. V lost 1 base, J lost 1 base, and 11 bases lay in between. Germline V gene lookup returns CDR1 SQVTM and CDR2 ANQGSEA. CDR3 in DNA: TGCAGCGTTGAAGGCACAGCCAATTCCTACAATGAGCAGTTCTTC. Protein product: CSVEGTANSYNEQFF.

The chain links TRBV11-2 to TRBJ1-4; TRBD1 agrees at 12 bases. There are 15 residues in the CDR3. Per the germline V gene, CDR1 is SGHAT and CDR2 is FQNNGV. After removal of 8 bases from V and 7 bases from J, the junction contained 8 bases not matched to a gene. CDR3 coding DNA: TGTGCCAGCCGGGACAGGGGGCTCTGGAGTGAAAAACTGTTTTTT. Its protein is CASRDRGLWSEKLFF.

Written as DNA, the CDR3 is TGTGCCACCATACGGGAAATTACCGGGGAGCTGTTTTTT. Residues: CATIREITGELFF. The chain has TRBV6-5 and TRBJ2-2, with a possible D match to TRBD2 (5 bases). CDR3 length: 13 amino acids. Deletions cut 10 bases from V and 5 bases from J, with 14 bases between. The germline CDR1 and CDR2 sequences are MNHEY and SVGAGI.

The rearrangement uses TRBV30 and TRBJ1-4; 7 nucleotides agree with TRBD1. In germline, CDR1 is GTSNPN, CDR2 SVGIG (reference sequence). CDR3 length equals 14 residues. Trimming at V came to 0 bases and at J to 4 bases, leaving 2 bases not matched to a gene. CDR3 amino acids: CAWSVGGLNEKLFF. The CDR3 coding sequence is TGTGCCTGGAGTGTAGGGGGCCTTAATGAAAAACTGTTTTTT.

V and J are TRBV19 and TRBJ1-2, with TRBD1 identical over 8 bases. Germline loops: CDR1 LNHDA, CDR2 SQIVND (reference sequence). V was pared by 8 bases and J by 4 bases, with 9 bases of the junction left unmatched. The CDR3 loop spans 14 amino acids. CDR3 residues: CASAGGQGSYGYTF. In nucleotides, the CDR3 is TGTGCCAGTGCCGGAGGACAGGGCAGCTATGGCTACACCTTC.

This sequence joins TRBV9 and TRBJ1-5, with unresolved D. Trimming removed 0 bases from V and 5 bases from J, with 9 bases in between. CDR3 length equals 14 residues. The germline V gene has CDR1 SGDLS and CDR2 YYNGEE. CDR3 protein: CASSVGLADQPQHF. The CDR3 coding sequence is TGTGCCAGCAGCGTAGGACTTGCTGATCAGCCCCAGCATTTT.

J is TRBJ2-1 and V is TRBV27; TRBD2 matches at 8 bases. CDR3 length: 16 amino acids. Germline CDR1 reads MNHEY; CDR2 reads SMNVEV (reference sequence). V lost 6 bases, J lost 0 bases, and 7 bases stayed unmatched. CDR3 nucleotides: TGTGCCAGCAGGATTATAGCGGGATCCTCCTACAATGAGCAGTTCTTC. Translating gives CASRIIAGSSYNEQFF.

CDR3 amino acids: CASEDSRNTGELFF. The CDR3 nucleotides read TGTGCCAGCGAGGACAGTAGGAACACCGGGGAGCTGTTTTTT. J is TRBJ2-2 and V is TRBV2; D may be TRBD1 (6 bases). V shed 8 bases and J shed 1 base, with 11 bases lying between them. Per germline, CDR1 SNHLY and CDR2 FYNNEI. This CDR3 comprises 14 residues.